The source of this T cell receptor (beta chain) is a study of shared clonotypes between healthy human individuals. Notes on the study in general: It was anticipated that sequencing depth would influence how many clonotypes donors shared.

Regarding this clone: Its target is unknown.

Produced via immunoSEQ multiplex PCR; TCRdb's table is partial and in-frame only. In the table there are hundreds of thousands of clones, 90% to 97% of which are singletons. Naive CD8 cells comprised CD45RO-negative, CCR7-positively selected cells, excluding terminally differentiated effector memory CD45RA+ cells. The TCR originated in a woman aged 30 to 39 in good health. The sample was naive CD8+ T cells sorted from blood.

DNA for the CDR3: TGTGCCAGCAGCTTAACGGACAGTATCAACGAGCAGTACTTC. Protein: CASSLTDSINEQYF. This sequence joins TRBV7-9 and TRBJ2-7; a possible D gene is TRBD1 (6 bases). V was clipped by 2 bases and J by 5 bases, with 13 bases between them. CDR1 and CDR2 (germline): SEHNR, FQNEAQ (reference sequence). CDR3 size: 14 residues.